This T cell receptor (beta chain) was obtained from a study of beta chain features in type 1 diabetes. Findings and limits, study-wide: Fewer junction insertions and more nucleotide deletions appeared in type 1 diabetes patients.

Trimming pared 2 bases from V and 0 bases from J, leaving 8 bases between. This CDR3 spans 15 amino acids. The V gene's germline CDR1 is LGHNT and CDR2 FRNRAP. Concerning this clone itself: Its antigen is not identified.

cDNA synthesis used the whole RNA isolate, giving expressed TCRB sequences. The data were produced by immunoSEQ multiplex PCR, yet TCRdb's version contains in-frame clones alone and is incomplete. The data hold around 250,000 clones, with around 68% observed a single time. Material: naive CD4+ T cells from blood. The V call is TRBV12-5, the J call TRBJ2-1; D is perhaps TRBD1 or TRBD2 (5 bases each). This receptor was obtained from a man aged 25 to 45 in good health. The CDR3 DNA sequence: TGTGCTAGTGGTTTGCCAGGGAGCTCCTACAATGAGCAGTTCTTC. It yields the protein CASGLPGSSYNEQFF.